This T cell receptor beta chain was obtained from a study of blood T cell repertoires in COVID-19. Study context: Italy, Spain and the United States were the sources of the convalescent and acute COVID-19 samples.

In the original analysis: Estimation of nucleated cell counts relied on the amplification of reference gene primers. Only in-frame clones appear in the TCRdb table, and some are missing; sequencing was by immunoSEQ multiplex PCR. That table is the source of V, J and clone size, and D and trimming were worked out from the DNA. The top ten clones hold around 7.9% of a sample with 25,000 to 30,000 clones, roughly 80% of them seen once. Trimming took 7 bases from V and 4 from J; bases not matched to a gene: 7. Germline CDR1 SEHNR, CDR2 FQNEAQ (reference sequence). CDR3 length equals 14 residues. This clone was counted only a few times.

The V gene is TRBV7-9, the J gene TRBJ2-1; 7 nucleotides agree with TRBD1. The sequenced sample was peripheral blood. The receptor comes from a woman in her 70s with active or convalescent COVID-19. CDR3 loop: CASNSGQSYNEQFF. The CDR3 coding sequence is TGTGCCAGCAACTCGGGACAGTCGTACAATGAGCAGTTCTTC.